This T cell receptor (beta chain) was identified during a study of cytomegalovirus exposure and HLA in healthy donors. Turning to the study itself: There were some 120 million unique TCR beta sequences, drawn from 200 million or so T cells, in an earlier analysis. About 85 million unique TCR sequences came from HLA-typed donors in an early release. The Caucasian-associated ancestry cluster held roughly 84% of roughly 370 genotyped donors.

PCR used 60 Vbeta primers and 13 Jbeta primers. Data came from immunoSEQ multiplex PCR; TCRdb stores just in-frame clones and leaves some out. The sample carries more than 80,000 clones, over 70% recorded once. The sequence came from a male donor in good health and CMV-seropositive. The source material was PBMCs.

The CDR3 loop reads CASIIAPANTEAFF. CDR3 coding DNA: TGTGCCAGCATTATAGCCCCGGCGAACACTGAAGCTTTCTTT. The gene calls are TRBV6-1 and TRBJ1-1; the D is unclear. The CDR3 loop spans 14 amino acids. Germline CDR1 is MNHNS and CDR2 is SASEGT. V was pared by 7 bases and J by 1 base, with 13 bases between.